This T cell receptor beta chain is from a study of neurological immune-mediated disorders. Synthesis of cDNA used 5'RACE (with 10-nucleotide random UMIs). A single run covered 15-18 subjects with over 180 million TCR-beta sequences. TCRdb redid the calling of the 5' RACE reads with MiXCR, one entry per CDR3 protein. The repertoire holds around 90,000 distinct CDR3 sequences, with under 15% as singletons. Study observations and caveats: HTLV-1-associated myelopathy displayed the greatest TCR clonal expansion, and multiple sclerosis exhibited the smallest, lower than that of healthy controls.

As to time point: longitudinal time-point 2. The unsorted libraries were prepared from 2 million PBMCs (stored at -80 C). This CDR3 spans 15 amino acids. Trimming took off 0 bases at V and 11 bases at J, with 18 bases between the two ends. CDR1 is SGHRS, CDR2 YFSETQ, per germline. The sample holds many counts of this clonotype. Its antigen is currently unknown. This TCR derives from a female donor with HTLV-1-associated myelopathy (HAM/TSP). The specimen was PBMCs. The rearrangement joins TRBV5-1 to TRBJ1-5, with no clear D. This CDR3 is CASSLAGRFNQAQHF. In DNA, the CDR3 is TGCGCCAGCAGCTTGGCCGGAAGGTTCAATCAAGCCCAGCATTTT.